A selection of T cell receptor beta chains follows, all from one sample in a study of CD8 T cells in Susac syndrome. TCRdb called the immunoSEQ multiplex PCR reads again in MiXCR, with one record for every CDR3 protein. The table lists approximately 54,000 distinct CDR3 sequences, roughly 94% of them singletons, with less than 0.9% in the top ten. The sequencing input was CD8+ T cells from PBMCs. Every receptor here comes from a human donor with Susac syndrome. CDR3s include the opening cysteine and the closing phenylalanine or tryptophan. D genes are given only for firm matches. Clone size appears in some rows only: once, few, many, or a class for an expanded clone.

d_call clone_size j_call v_call cdr3_nt cdr3_aa
NA NA TRBJ2-7 TRBV7-8 TGTGCCAGCAGCTCTCCGGGCAGGGCCTATATCTACGAGCAGTACTTC CASSSPGRAYIYEQYF
TRBD1 NA TRBJ2-1 TRBV4-1 TGCGCCAGCAGCCATGACAGGGGAAATGAGCAGTTCTTC CASSHDRGNEQFF
NA NA TRBJ2-5 TRBV6-2/TRBV6-3 TGTGCCAGCAGTCTCACCAGGGAGACCCAGTACTTC CASSLTRETQYF
TRBD1 once TRBJ1-5 TRBV6-5 TGTGCCAGCAGTTTTGGACAGGCCGGTCAGCCCCAGCATTTT CASSFGQAGQPQHF
NA NA TRBJ1-2 TRBV12-5 TGTGCTAGTGGTTTGGTTTCAGGGTTGAACTATCGTGGCTACACCTTC CASGLVSGLNYRGYTF
NA NA TRBJ2-7 TRBV20-1 TGCAGTGCTGGGTCTAACGATTACGAGCAGTACTTC CSAGSNDYEQYF
TRBD1 NA TRBJ2-3 TRBV27 TGTGCCAGCAGTTTAGGGACAGGGACCACAGATACGCAGTATTTT CASSLGTGTTDTQYF
TRBD2 once TRBJ2-7 TRBV12-3/TRBV12-4 TGTGCCAGCAGTCCTAGGACTAGCGGGGCTTACGAGCAGTACTTC CASSPRTSGAYEQYF
TRBD1 NA TRBJ2-3 TRBV20-1 TGCAGTGCCACGGACAGGGAATACACAGATACGCAGTATTTT CSATDREYTDTQYF
NA NA TRBJ2-3 TRBV12-3/TRBV12-4 TGTGCCAGCAGTTACCAGACAGCAGATACGCAGTATTTT CASSYQTADTQYF
NA NA TRBJ2-5 TRBV10-3 TGTGCCATCGGGGCCGTAGAGACCCAGTACTTC CAIGAVETQYF
NA NA TRBJ1-1 TRBV6-2/TRBV6-3 TGTGCCAGCAGTTACTCTAACACTGAAGCTTTCTTT CASSYSNTEAFF
NA NA TRBJ1-2 TRBV29-1 TGCAGCGTTGAACCTTACCACTATGGCTACACCTTC CSVEPYHYGYTF
NA few TRBJ1-5 TRBV19 TGTGCCAGTAGTACCCAGGGTAGCAATCAGCCCCAGCATTTT CASSTQGSNQPQHF
NA NA TRBJ2-7 TRBV21-1 TGTGCCAGCAGCACGGACAGGGCCGAGCAGTACTTC CASSTDRAEQYF
TRBD1 NA TRBJ1-2 TRBV20-1 TGCAGTGCTAGATCCCTCGACAGGGGGCGGGGTGGCTACACCTTC CSARSLDRGRGGYTF
TRBD1 NA TRBJ1-2 TRBV5-8 TGTGCCAGCAGCTTGAGACAGGGATACTATGGCTACACCTTC CASSLRQGYYGYTF
NA NA TRBJ1-2 TRBV11-2 TGTGCCAGCAGCTTAAAACGGACAAGCTACACCTTC CASSLKRTSYTF
TRBD1 NA TRBJ2-7 TRBV29-1 TGCAGCGTGGAGAACGGGACAGGGCTTCCCGAGCAGTACTTC CSVENGTGLPEQYF
TRBD2 NA TRBJ2-1 TRBV9 TGTGCCAGCAGCGTAGTCCAGACTAGCGGGGGCAATGAGCAGTTCTTC CASSVVQTSGGNEQFF
NA NA TRBJ2-5 TRBV6-2/TRBV6-3 TGTGCCAGCAGTCCCGTGGGGTTGAAAGAGACCCAGTACTTC CASSPVGLKETQYF
TRBD2 NA TRBJ2-1 TRBV25-1 TGTGCCAGCTCTGGACTAGCACAATCCTACAATGAGCAGTTCTTC CASSGLAQSYNEQFF
TRBD2 NA TRBJ2-1 TRBV12-3/TRBV12-4 TGTGCCAGCAGTTTAGGGGGTAGCGGGGGGCTAATTCACTACAATGAGCAGTTCTTC CASSLGGSGGLIHYNEQFF
TRBD2 NA TRBJ2-1 TRBV20-1 TGCAGTGCTAGTAGCGGGGGAATTTTAGATGAGCAGTTCTTC CSASSGGILDEQFF
TRBD1 NA TRBJ2-2 TRBV27 TGTGCCAGCAGGACAGGGGACACCGGGGAGCTGTTTTTT CASRTGDTGELFF
NA NA TRBJ2-7 TRBV15 TGTGCCACCAGCAGAGGATATGGGGGACACGAGCAGTACTTC CATSRGYGGHEQYF
NA NA TRBJ1-5 TRBV15 TGTGCCACCAGCAGCCAAAGGGGGAAGCAGCCCCAGCATTTT CATSSQRGKQPQHF
NA NA TRBJ2-3 TRBV14 TGTGCCAGCAGCGACCCCGGAGGCCCAAGCACAGATACGCAGTATTTT CASSDPGGPSTDTQYF
NA NA TRBJ2-1 TRBV20-1 TGCAGTGCTCCAGTGTGGTCGGGCAATGAGCAGTTCTTC CSAPVWSGNEQFF
NA NA TRBJ2-7 TRBV9 TGTGCCAGCAGCGTATCAGTGGGAAACGAGCAGTACTTC CASSVSVGNEQYF
TRBD1 NA TRBJ1-2 TRBV29-1 TGCAGCGTTGAAGATTGGACAGGAGTTCCCTACACCTTC CSVEDWTGVPYTF
TRBD2 NA TRBJ2-5 TRBV7-8 TGTGCCAGCAGCTTGGTCCTAGCGGGTCTAGCCCAAGAGACCCAGTACTTC CASSLVLAGLAQETQYF
NA NA TRBJ1-5 TRBV27 TGTGCCAGCAGTTTCCTGGGGTACAATCAGCCCCAGCATTTT CASSFLGYNQPQHF
NA NA TRBJ2-7 TRBV27 TGTGCCAGCAGTTTATACGGAGCCTACGAGCAGTACTTC CASSLYGAYEQYF
NA NA TRBJ2-7 TRBV5-5 TGTGCCAGCAGCCCCGGGACGGAAGACTACGAGCAGTACTTC CASSPGTEDYEQYF
NA NA TRBJ2-7 TRBV5-4 TGTGCCAGCAGCTTAAATACCCGGGACATAGACTTC CASSLNTRDIDF
TRBD2 NA TRBJ2-5 TRBV20-1 TGCAGTGCTAGTCTAGCGGGTTTGTCAGAGACCCAGTACTTC CSASLAGLSETQYF
TRBD2 NA TRBJ2-3 TRBV4-2 TGTGCCAGCAGCCAAGATAATAGCGGGGGTGCAGATACGCAGTATTTT CASSQDNSGGADTQYF
TRBD1 NA TRBJ2-2 TRBV4-1 TGCGCCAGCAGCCCATCCGGGACAGGGGAATCCCGGGAGCTGTTTTTT CASSPSGTGESRELFF
NA NA TRBJ2-3 TRBV4-3 TGCGCCAGCAGCCAAGAGCGACGCACAGATACGCAGTATTTT CASSQERRTDTQYF
TRBD1 NA TRBJ1-5 TRBV3-1 TGTGCCAGCAGTCCAGGGGGAAGCAATCAGCCCCAGCATTTT CASSPGGSNQPQHF
NA NA TRBJ2-1 TRBV25-1 TGTGCCAGCAGTGGGGGCGATGAGCAGTTCTTC CASSGGDEQFF
TRBD1 once TRBJ2-5 TRBV6-6 TGTGCCAGCAGCGTCGACAGGGGGCTCCGCAACTTC CASSVDRGLRNF
TRBD1 NA TRBJ1-6 TRBV5-6 TGTGCCAGCAGCTGGAGTCGACAGGGGGTTTATTCACCCCTCCACTTT CASSWSRQGVYSPLHF
NA NA TRBJ2-1 TRBV6-6 TGTGCCACCTACTACAATGAGCAGTTCTTC CATYYNEQFF
NA NA TRBJ1-1 TRBV5-6 TGTGCCAGCAGCTTGAGTCAGGCCGGAGCTTTCTTT CASSLSQAGAFF